Listed here are 19 T cell receptor beta chains from one sample, sequenced in a study of T cell responses to AZD1222 COVID-19 vaccine. Measured with immunoSEQ multiplex PCR; TCRdb has only the in-frame clones, and not every one. The table lists roughly 200,000 clones, roughly 94% of them singletons. Sequenced here: peripheral blood, sampled 28 days after the second dose of the MenACWY control vaccine. Receptors were obtained from an adult who received the MenACWY meningococcal vaccine as a control.

V gene TRBV10-3 combines with J gene TRBJ1-3; maybe TRBD1 (6 bases). The V end lost 5 bases, the J end lost 5 bases, and 13 bases lay between the germline ends. The CDR3 is 14 residues long. Per germline, CDR1 ENHRY and CDR2 SYGVKD. This CDR3 is CAISSGTPRNTIYF. Written as DNA, the CDR3 is TGTGCCATCAGTTCCGGGACACCCAGAAACACCATATATTTT.

This clone was seen once. The chain joins TRBV9 to TRBJ2-5, with TRBD2 matching 9 bases. The CDR3 extends over 15 amino acids. After removal of 0 bases from V and 1 base from J, the junction contained 1 base not matched to a gene. From germline, CDR1 is SGDLS and CDR2 YYNGEE. The CDR3 reads CASSVGGGAQETQYF. CDR3 in DNA: TGTGCCAGCAGCGTAGGCGGGGGGGCCCAAGAGACCCAGTACTTC.

This sequence joins TRBV19 and TRBJ2-2; 9 positions match TRBD2. The CDR3 is 15 residues long. The V gene's germline CDR1 is LNHDA and CDR2 SQIVND (reference sequence). Trimming removed 6 bases from V and 3 bases from J; junction bases left unmatched: 5. The CDR3 sequence: CASRILAGYTGELFF. In DNA form, the CDR3 reads TGTGCCAGTAGAATACTAGCGGGCTACACCGGGGAGCTGTTTTTT.

For the CDR3, the DNA is TGTGCCAGCAGTAGGGACAGGGGAGGCAATCAGCCCCAGCATTTT. Its translation is CASSRDRGGNQPQHF. The V call is TRBV6-5, the J call TRBJ1-5; 10 nucleotides match TRBD1. V gave up 5 bases and J gave up 2 bases; unmatched junction bases: 3. The length of the CDR3 is 15 residues. The V gene's germline CDR1 is MNHEY and CDR2 SVGAGI.

In its sample, this clone was seen a few times. This chain connects TRBV9 to TRBJ1-1; D unresolved. The CDR3 consists of 14 residues. Germline assignment: CDR1 SGDLS and CDR2 YYNGEE. V dropped 0 bases and J dropped 3 bases, with 9 bases sitting between them. The CDR3 nucleotides read TGTGCCAGCAGCGTAGCTGGGAGGGACACTGAAGCTTTCTTT. This gives the protein CASSVAGRDTEAFF. The complete variable domain, with remaining parts taken from reference TRBV9 and TRBJ1-1, reads DSGVTQTPKHLITATGQRVTLRCSPRSGDLSVYWYQQSLDQGLQFLIQYYNGEERAKGNILERFSAQQFPDLHSELNLSSLELGDSALYFCASSVAGRDTEAFFGQGTRLTVV.

This CDR3 reads CASSQEGPSGGRQNTGELFF. The CDR3, as DNA: TGTGCCAGCAGCCAAGAGGGGCCTAGCGGGGGGCGACAAAACACCGGGGAGCTGTTTTTT. The rearrangement links TRBV4-2 to TRBJ2-2; 11 bases are a match to TRBD2. Trimming removed 0 bases from V and 2 bases from J; junction bases left unmatched: 11. The germline V gene has CDR1 LGHNA and CDR2 YNFKEQ. CDR3 length equals 20 residues.

This chain connects TRBV4-2 to TRBJ1-5; tentatively, D is TRBD1 (6 bases). CDR1 and CDR2 (germline): LGHNA, YNFKEQ. The CDR3 loop spans 16 amino acids. Trimming left V 0 bases short and J 2 bases short, with 11 bases between. The CDR3 DNA sequence: TGTGCCAGCAGCCAAGAGGGGGGGCAGCGCAATCAGCCCCAGCATTTT. It is translated as CASSQEGGQRNQPQHF.

V is TRBV28 and J is TRBJ2-7; 9 nucleotides align to TRBD2. The CDR3 spans 15 residues. Germline V gene sequence: CDR1 MDHEN, CDR2 SYDVKM. Trimming took 6 bases from V and 5 from J; bases not matched to a gene: 11. The CDR3 DNA follows: TGTGCCAGCAGATCAACAGCGGGAGGCCCCCACGAGCAGTACTTC. Its translation: CASRSTAGGPHEQYF.

Written as DNA, the CDR3 is TGTGCCAGCTCACGTATCCCAGCTAACTATAATTCACCCCTCCACTTT. This sequence encodes CASSRIPANYNSPLHF. V gene TRBV18 combines with J gene TRBJ1-6; no firm D call. CDR3 length equals 16 residues. The V gene lost 4 bases and the J gene lost 3 bases, with 13 bases spanning the gap. Germline V gives CDR1 KGHSH, CDR2 LQKENI.

This CDR3 is CASSGQGNTEAFF. The CDR3 DNA reads TGTGCCAGCAGCGGGCAGGGGAACACTGAAGCTTTCTTT. The rearrangement joins TRBV9 to TRBJ1-1; D is possibly TRBD1 (5 bases). In germline, CDR1 is SGDLS, CDR2 YYNGEE. V lost 3 bases, J lost 1 base, and 7 bases lay in between. The CDR3 runs to 13 residues. Combining the CDR3 with reference TRBV9 and TRBJ1-1 gives the whole variable domain DSGVTQTPKHLITATGQRVTLRCSPRSGDLSVYWYQQSLDQGLQFLIQYYNGEERAKGNILERFSAQQFPDLHSELNLSSLELGDSALYFCASSGQGNTEAFFGQGTRLTVV.

The table lists this clone with a few counts. The CDR3 region is CASSLADRGWQPQHF. The CDR3 bases are TGTGCCAGCAGTTTAGCGGACAGGGGTTGGCAGCCCCAGCATTTT. V gene TRBV28 combines with J gene TRBJ1-5; TRBD1 matches 9 bases. J lost 7 bases, V lost 2 bases, and 6 bases had no gene match. CDR3 length equals 15 residues. CDR1 is MDHEN, CDR2 SYDVKM, per germline.

This clone was seen once. CDR3 in DNA: TGTGCCAGCAGCGCCGGGACAGGGTTGAGGAGGAATCAGCCCCAGCATTTT. This translates into CASSAGTGLRRNQPQHF. The chain is built from TRBV2 and TRBJ1-5; TRBD1 agrees at 9 bases. Germline lookup yields CDR1 SNHLY and CDR2 FYNNEI. After removal of 6 bases from V and 4 bases from J, the junction contained 13 bases not matched to a gene. CDR3 length: 17 amino acids.

This chain links TRBV5-4 with TRBJ1-2; D call uncertain. V lost 0 bases and J 4 bases, leaving 13 bases between the germline ends. Germline CDR1 reads SGHNT; CDR2 reads YYREEE (reference sequence). The CDR3 sequence is 15 residues long. The CDR3 loop reads CASSLDQDPGYGYTF. Written as DNA, the CDR3 is TGTGCCAGCAGCTTGGATCAGGATCCGGGCTATGGCTACACCTTC.

This rearrangement joins TRBV4-2 to TRBJ1-4; maybe TRBD1 (5 bases). The germline V and J ends were trimmed by 0 bases and 0 bases, with 8 bases remaining between them. Germline V gene lookup returns CDR1 LGHNA and CDR2 YNFKEQ. The CDR3 spans 16 residues. Written as DNA, the CDR3 is TGTGCCAGCAGCCAAGATGAGACAGCAACTAATGAAAAACTGTTTTTT. Protein sequence: CASSQDETATNEKLFF.

J is TRBJ1-3 and V is TRBV9; D is unresolved. Germline CDR1 SGDLS, CDR2 YYNGEE. Trimming pared 5 bases from V and 6 bases from J, leaving 9 bases between. The CDR3 contains 12 residues. CDR3 loop: CASSKNPNTIYF. The DNA for the CDR3 is TGTGCCAGCAGTAAAAACCCAAACACCATATATTTT.

A single count supports this clone. The J gene is TRBJ2-5, the V gene TRBV29-1, with D unresolved. V was pared by 5 bases and J by 0 bases, with 10 bases between. Germline V lookup: CDR1 SQVTM, CDR2 ANQGSEA. CDR3 length: 13 amino acids. The CDR3, as DNA: TGCAGCGTTTCGCAGGCCTACCAAGAGACCCAGTACTTC. Residues: CSVSQAYQETQYF.

This clone appeared a single time. The chain is built from TRBV28 and TRBJ1-2, with D tentatively TRBD1 (5 bases). V was cut by 3 bases and J by 6 bases, with 14 bases left in between. Looked up from germline, CDR1 is MDHEN and CDR2 is SYDVKM. The CDR3 covers 14 residues. DNA of the CDR3: TGTGCCAGCAGTTTGTCCCTAGGGGTAAATGGCTACACCTTC. It translates to CASSLSLGVNGYTF.

CDR3 sequence reads: CASIPGHGPKNIQYF. The CDR3 DNA reads as TGTGCCAGCATTCCGGGACATGGGCCCAAAAACATTCAGTACTTC. The V gene is TRBV6-4, the J gene TRBJ2-4; possibly TRBD1 for D (6 bases). Looked up from germline, CDR1 is MRHNA and CDR2 is SNTAGT. Deletions cut 7 bases from V and 2 bases from J, with 15 bases between. CDR3 length: 15 amino acids.

Note on this clone: The identical CDR3 is also encoded by other nucleotide sequences in the sample. The chain's CDR3 is CASSLDRGSNQPQHF. CDR3 nucleotide sequence: TGTGCCAGCAGTTTAGACAGGGGGTCCAATCAGCCCCAGCATTTT. This chain connects TRBV27 to TRBJ1-5; TRBD1 matches 9 bases. The CDR3 is made up of 15 amino acids. From germline, CDR1 is MNHEY and CDR2 SMNVEV (reference sequence). The trim removed 2 bases at V and 3 bases at J, leaving 2 bases unmatched.